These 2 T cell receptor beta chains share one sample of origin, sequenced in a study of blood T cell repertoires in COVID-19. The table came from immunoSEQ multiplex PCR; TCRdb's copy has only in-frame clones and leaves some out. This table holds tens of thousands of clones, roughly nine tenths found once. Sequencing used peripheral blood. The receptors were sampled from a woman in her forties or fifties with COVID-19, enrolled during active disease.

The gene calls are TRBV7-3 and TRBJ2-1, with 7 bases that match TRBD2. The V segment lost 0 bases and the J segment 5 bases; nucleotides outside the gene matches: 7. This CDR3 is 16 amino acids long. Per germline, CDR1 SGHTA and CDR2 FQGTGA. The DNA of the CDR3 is TGTGCCAGCAGCTTAACGGTTAGCGGGCCAGACAATGAGCAGTTCTTC. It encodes CASSLTVSGPDNEQFF.

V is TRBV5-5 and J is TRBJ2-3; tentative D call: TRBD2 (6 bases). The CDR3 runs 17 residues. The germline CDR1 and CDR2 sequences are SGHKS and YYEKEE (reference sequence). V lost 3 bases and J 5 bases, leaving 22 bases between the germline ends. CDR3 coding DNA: TGTGCCAGCAGCTGGGACCTTGGGGGGAGGCTCAAAGATACGCAGTATTTT. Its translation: CASSWDLGGRLKDTQYF.